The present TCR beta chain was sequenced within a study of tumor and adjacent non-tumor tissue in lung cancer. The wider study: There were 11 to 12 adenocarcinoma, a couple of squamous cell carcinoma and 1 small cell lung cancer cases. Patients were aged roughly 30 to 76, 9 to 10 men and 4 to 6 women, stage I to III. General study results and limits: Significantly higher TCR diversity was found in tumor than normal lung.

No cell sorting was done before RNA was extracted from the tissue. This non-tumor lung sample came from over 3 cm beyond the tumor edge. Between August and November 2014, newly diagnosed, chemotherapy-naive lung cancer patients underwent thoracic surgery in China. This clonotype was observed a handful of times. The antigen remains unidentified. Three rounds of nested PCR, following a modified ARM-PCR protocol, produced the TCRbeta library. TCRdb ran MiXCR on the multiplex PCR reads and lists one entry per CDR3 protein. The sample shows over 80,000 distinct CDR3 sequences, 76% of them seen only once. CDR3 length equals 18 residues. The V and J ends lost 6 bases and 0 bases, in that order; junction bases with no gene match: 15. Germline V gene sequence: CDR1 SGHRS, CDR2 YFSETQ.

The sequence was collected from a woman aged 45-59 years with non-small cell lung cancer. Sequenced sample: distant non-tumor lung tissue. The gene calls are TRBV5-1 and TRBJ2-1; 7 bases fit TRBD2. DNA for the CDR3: TGCGCCAGCATAGGGAGGGATTACTTCACTAGCTCCTACAATGAGCAGTTCTTC. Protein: CASIGRDYFTSSYNEQFF.